The TCR beta chain under discussion was sequenced for a study of blood T cell repertoires in COVID-19. The overall study: From the United States, Italy and Spain came samples of acute and convalescent COVID-19.

Original analysis: Estimation of nucleated cell counts was performed using reference gene primer amplification. Data came from immunoSEQ multiplex PCR; TCRdb stores just in-frame clones and leaves some out. The DNA gave D and trimming, while V, J and clone size come from that table. The sample yields some 270,000 clones, approximately 91% seen once. For recovered donors of Cohort 3, there were two negative PCRs, clearance, or symptom resolution. The germline CDR1 and CDR2 sequences are SGHVS and FNYEAQ. This CDR3 region has 16 residues. The ends lost 7 bases at V and 6 bases at J; junction bases unmatched: 12.

The sequence derives from a woman aged 35 to 49 who had recovered from COVID-19. The sample consisted of PBMCs or T cells enriched from blood (not recorded which). The chain is built from TRBV7-6 and TRBJ2-2; TRBD2 matches 9 bases. CDR3 region: CASTKWREGQSGELFF. CDR3 bases: TGTGCCAGCACTAAATGGCGGGAGGGCCAGTCCGGGGAGCTGTTTTTT.